The 25 T cell receptor beta chains in this list originate from one sample, sequenced in a study of CD8+CD57+ T cells in acquired aplastic anemia. In patients chosen for sequencing, flow cytometry had shown CD8+CD57+ cell expansion. The template for TCR beta VDJ and CDR3 sequence profiling was genomic DNA. TCRdb reprocessed the reads via MiXCR and lists one record per CDR3 protein. The profile shows around 180,000 distinct CDR3 sequences, 48% of them singletons. The sample comprised sorted CD4+, CD8+, or CD8+CD57+ T cells (not recorded which) from PBMCs. The receptors shown here come from a human donor with aplastic anemia.

The V call is TRBV10-2, the J call TRBJ2-5; 11 nucleotides agree with TRBD2. In germline, CDR1 is WSHSY, CDR2 SAAADI. The CDR3 is made up of 15 amino acids. J gave up 6 bases and V 6 bases, and 9 bases lay outside the gene matches. As DNA, the CDR3 is TGCGCCAGCAGAGAAGGGACTAGCGGCCCGCAGACCCAGTACTTC. It codes for CASREGTSGPQTQYF.

This clonotype was detected only once. J is TRBJ1-1 and V is TRBV6-4; D not resolved. Germline-derived CDR1 and CDR2 are MRHNA and SNTAGT. Trimming left V 0 bases short and J 1 base short, with 6 bases between. CDR3 length: 14 residues. The CDR3 spells CASSDSSRNTEAFF. CDR3 nucleotide sequence: TGTGCCAGCAGTGACTCGAGTCGGAACACTGAAGCTTTCTTT.

The table lists this clonotype with many counts. CDR3 bases: TGTGCCAGCAGCTTGGGGGACAGAAGCACCGGGGAGCTGTTTTTT. Amino acid sequence: CASSLGDRSTGELFF. The chain links TRBV5-4 to TRBJ2-2; 7 bases match TRBD1. Germline CDR1 is SGHNT and CDR2 is YYREEE (reference sequence). The length of the CDR3 is 15 residues. The V gene end was trimmed by 0 bases and the J gene end by 4 bases; junction bases not matched to a gene: 3.

The chain carries TRBV2 and TRBJ1-4, with D tentatively TRBD1 (6 bases). Germline lookup yields CDR1 SNHLY and CDR2 FYNNEI. The length of the CDR3 is 15 residues. The V end was cut by 3 bases, the J end by 4 bases, with 12 bases between. CDR3 in DNA: TGTGCCAGCAGTGAGGTTGACAGGATTAATGAAAAACTGTTTTTT. Protein sequence: CASSEVDRINEKLFF.

This clonotype was seen only a few times. This chain joins TRBV11-2 and TRBJ2-5; no firm D call. The V and J ends lost 3 bases and 7 bases respectively, with 18 bases between them. Germline V gene sequence: CDR1 SGHAT, CDR2 FQNNGV. The CDR3 runs 15 residues. This chain's CDR3 is CASSFNPGGIGTQYF. The CDR3 coding sequence is TGTGCCAGCAGCTTCAACCCTGGCGGAATTGGGACCCAGTACTTC.

The chain carries TRBV7-9 and TRBJ2-5; D gene unclear. The V end lost 1 base, the J end lost 4 bases, and 4 bases lay between the germline ends. This CDR3 has 12 residues. CDR1 is SEHNR and CDR2 is FQNEAQ in the germline V gene (reference sequence). The CDR3 DNA sequence: TGTGCCAGCAGCTTAGACGTAGAGACCCAGTACTTC. This encodes CASSLDVETQYF.

The rearrangement joins TRBV7-6 to TRBJ2-7; D may be TRBD2 (6 bases). Trimming removed 5 bases at V and 4 bases at J, with 18 bases between. This CDR3 spans 15 amino acids. The V gene's germline CDR1 is SGHVS and CDR2 FNYEAQ. The CDR3 loop reads CASSPTSGSVYEQYF. The CDR3 DNA follows: TGTGCCAGCAGCCCAACGTCCGGGAGTGTGTACGAGCAGTACTTC.

This chain connects TRBV6-2 or TRBV6-3 to TRBJ2-3; 10 nucleotides agree with TRBD2. This CDR3 spans 16 amino acids. Germline loops: CDR1 MNHEY, CDR2 SVGEGT. The ends lost 2 bases at V and 0 bases at J; junction bases unmatched: 2. CDR3 sequence (DNA): TGTGCCAGCAGTTACCTAGCGGGAGTTAGCACAGATACGCAGTATTTT. Protein product: CASSYLAGVSTDTQYF.

The rearrangement joins TRBV19 to TRBJ1-1; D unclear. Germline CDR1 reads LNHDA; CDR2 reads SQIVND (reference sequence). Trimming shortened V by 7 bases and J by 1 base, and 10 bases separated the two germline ends. The CDR3 is 13 residues long. CDR3 sequence reads: CASKSSRNTEAFF. The CDR3 region has the DNA TGTGCCAGTAAGTCTTCTAGGAACACTGAAGCTTTCTTT.

This clonotype was recorded many times. This may be a read error: a much more frequent sequence differs by one nucleotide. V is TRBV3-1 and J is TRBJ1-2, with 8 bases fitting TRBD1. The V segment lost 5 bases and the J segment 3 bases; nucleotides outside the gene matches: 2. The CDR3 is made up of 13 amino acids. The germline CDR1 and CDR2 sequences are LGHDT and YNNKEL (reference sequence). DNA of the CDR3: TGTGCCAGCAGCAAGACAGGGGACTATGGCTACACCTTC. Translation: CASSKTGDYGYTF.

Remarks on this clonotype: A much bigger clone sits one base away, suggesting this may be a read error. V is TRBV5-4 and J is TRBJ2-3; weak D call: TRBD1 (5 bases). The DNA end favors TRBJ1-5, so the J call may be wrong. The germline V gene encodes CDR1 SGHNT and CDR2 YYREEE (reference sequence). This CDR3 spans 14 amino acids. The CDR3 sequence: CASSLEGATDTQHF. The CDR3, as DNA: TGTGCCAGCAGCTTGGAAGGGGCCACAGATACGCAGCATTTT.

The chain combines TRBV5-5 with TRBJ2-7, with 9 bases that match TRBD1. The germline gives CDR1 SGHKS, CDR2 YYEKEE (reference sequence). The CDR3 totals 15 residues. The trim removed 3 bases at V and 2 bases at J, leaving 6 bases unmatched. The CDR3 DNA reads as TGTGCCAGCAGCTCGCACGACAGGGGGGCCTACGAGCAGTACTTC. It specifies CASSSHDRGAYEQYF.

This clonotype was counted at least ten times. V usage is TRBV11-3 and J usage is TRBJ2-5, with D possibly TRBD2 on 5 matching bases. CDR1 and CDR2 (germline): SGHNT, YENEEA. There are 16 residues in the CDR3. V was trimmed by 4 bases and J by 2 bases, leaving 17 bases between them. The CDR3 bases are TGTGCCAGCAGCTCAAAGGAGGTGTTTGGGCAAGAGACCCAGTACTTC. It specifies CASSSKEVFGQETQYF.

The chain uses TRBV6-1 and TRBJ1-6; D unresolved. With 3 bases removed from V and 9 bases from J, the gap between germline ends came to 15 bases. CDR3 length: 15 amino acids. Looked up from germline, CDR1 is MNHNS and CDR2 is SASEGT. The chain's CDR3 is CASSEGGMGGSPLHF. The CDR3 DNA reads as TGTGCCAGCAGTGAGGGAGGGATGGGCGGTTCACCCCTCCACTTT.

J is TRBJ2-7 and V is TRBV10-3; maybe TRBD2 (5 bases). V lost 2 bases, J lost 6 bases, and 17 bases lay in between. The CDR3 covers 15 residues. Germline-derived CDR1 and CDR2 are ENHRY and SYGVKD. CDR3 sequence reads: CAISEPDYRLGEQYF. The CDR3 DNA is TGTGCCATCAGTGAGCCTGACTATCGACTTGGCGAGCAGTACTTC.

About this clonotype itself: One junction end does not reproduce the germline sequence, and a read error may be involved. The chain has TRBV10-3 and TRBJ2-7, with 9 bases identical to TRBD1. CDR1 and CDR2 (germline): ENHRY, SYGVKD. CDR3 length: 14 residues. For the CDR3, the DNA is TGTGCCAGCAGTGAGGGGACAGGGTACTACGAGCAGTACTTC. Amino acid sequence: CASSEGTGYYEQYF.

The CDR3 sequence is CASSEGQPGFDGYTF. For the CDR3, the DNA is TGTGCCAGCAGTGAAGGGCAGCCAGGATTCGATGGCTACACCTTC. The chain links TRBV2 to TRBJ1-2; no firm D call. Germline-derived CDR1 and CDR2 are SNHLY and FYNNEI. This CDR3 contains 15 residues. V lost 1 base and J lost 6, with 15 bases in between.

As concerns this clonotype: Here the CDR3 omits its conserved ending phenylalanine or tryptophan, so a read error is the likely source. The DNA is left out, because the CDR3 cannot be placed on it with certainty; the CDR3 is given as TCRdb lists it. The J gene is TRBJ2-7, the V gene TRBV20-1; the D segment call TRBD2 is taken from the table without a DNA check. Both ends counted, the CDR3 spans 12 residues. Germline V gives CDR1 DFQATT, CDR2 SNEGSKA (reference sequence). CDR3 in amino acids: CSAPRGGSVINN.

This clonotype was observed a single time. This chain connects TRBV4-1 to TRBJ2-7; D is undetermined. The CDR3 has 17 residues. Per the germline V gene, CDR1 is MGHRA and CDR2 is YSYEKL. Trimming removed 3 bases at V and 0 bases at J, with 18 bases between. CDR3 DNA: TGCGCCAGCAGCCAGGGTCTTTGGCCGCCTTACTCCTACGAGCAGTACTTC. It codes for CASSQGLWPPYSYEQYF.

The rearrangement joins TRBV29-1 to TRBJ1-3; D possibly corresponds to TRBD1 (5 bases). This CDR3 is 14 amino acids long. Germline lookup yields CDR1 SQVTM and CDR2 ANQGSEA. Trimming pared 6 bases from V and 4 bases from J, leaving 16 bases between. The CDR3 region is CSVSVWQGGNTIYF. In DNA form, the CDR3 reads TGCAGCGTCTCGGTTTGGCAGGGAGGAAACACCATATATTTT.

The chain joins TRBV6-5 to TRBJ2-5, with D maybe TRBD2 (5 bases). V was clipped by 6 bases and J by 1 base, with 15 bases between them. Germline CDR1 is MNHEY and CDR2 is SVGAGI. The CDR3 spans 15 residues. The CDR3 loop reads CASSYEGGLQETQYF. CDR3 bases: TGTGCCAGCAGCTACGAGGGCGGACTCCAAGAGACCCAGTACTTC.

This clonotype was seen a single time. The CDR3 DNA follows: TGTGCCAGCACCACCTTTGGGCGTGGCACTGAAGCTTTCTTT. As protein: CASTTFGRGTEAFF. The V call is TRBV25-1, the J call TRBJ1-1; D not resolved. V was cut by 7 bases and J by 4 bases, with 16 bases left in between. The CDR3 totals 14 residues. Germline V gene sequence: CDR1 MGHDK, CDR2 SYGVNS.

For this clonotype: The conserved closing phenylalanine or tryptophan is absent in this CDR3, likely reflecting a read error. The V and J genes are TRBV7-2 and TRBJ2-2; possibly TRBD2 for D (6 bases). V was shortened by 4 bases and J by 7 bases, with 7 bases between the two germline ends. The CDR3 has 12 amino acids. Germline lookup yields CDR1 SGHTA and CDR2 FQGNSA. The CDR3 region is CASSSTSGELFS. The CDR3 DNA follows: TGTGCCAGCAGCTCGACTAGCGGGGAGCTGTTTTCT.

This clonotype was counted only a few times. The V call is TRBV6-2 or TRBV6-3, the J call TRBJ1-5, with 8 bases that match TRBD1. The CDR3 is 13 residues long. Looked up from germline, CDR1 is MNHEY and CDR2 is SVGEGT. The ends lost 6 bases at V and 2 bases at J; junction bases unmatched: 0. CDR3 amino acids: CASRQGGNQPQHF. The CDR3 DNA follows: TGTGCCAGCAGACAGGGGGGCAATCAGCCCCAGCATTTT.

This clonotype was seen many times. The chain carries TRBV5-1 and TRBJ2-7; 8 bases line up with TRBD1. Germline V gene lookup returns CDR1 SGHRS and CDR2 YFSETQ. The trim removed 1 base at V and 7 bases at J, leaving 7 bases unmatched. This CDR3 is 14 amino acids long. Here the CDR3 DNA reads TGCGCCAGCAGCTTGAGTCAGGGGGCCGGAGAGCAGTACTTC. Amino acid sequence: CASSLSQGAGEQYF.